This entry lists 25 T cell receptor beta chains sequenced from one sample in a study of blood T cell repertoires in COVID-19. Data came from immunoSEQ multiplex PCR; TCRdb stores just in-frame clones and leaves some out. Of about 270,000 clones in the sample, just over 90% were seen once. The sequenced material came from PBMCs or T cells enriched from blood (not recorded which). Receptors were obtained from a woman in her thirties or forties with acute COVID-19.

This chain uses TRBV3-1 (or the pseudogene TRBV3-2) with TRBJ1-4, with D perhaps TRBD1 (6 bases). The CDR3 covers 15 residues. Trimming shortened V by 1 base and J by 8 bases, and 14 bases separated the two germline ends. The germline V gene has CDR1 LGHDT and CDR2 YNNKEL (reference sequence). CDR3 sequence reads: CASSQGSTQGEKLFF. The CDR3 nucleotides are TGTGCCAGCAGCCAAGGGTCTACCCAGGGGGAAAAACTGTTTTTT.

The chain employs TRBV3-1 (or the pseudogene TRBV3-2) and TRBJ1-4; 8 nucleotides line up with TRBD1. This CDR3 contains 19 residues. From germline, CDR1 is LGHDT and CDR2 YNNKEL (reference sequence). Trimming took 3 bases from V and 5 from J; bases not matched to a gene: 17. The CDR3 DNA is TGTGCCAGCAGCCATCTCTTACAGGGGGTCTTCAGGGCGAATGAAAAACTGTTTTTT. Translated, it gives CASSHLLQGVFRANEKLFF.

The chain links TRBV29-1 to TRBJ1-1; 7 bases match TRBD1. Per germline, CDR1 SQVTM and CDR2 ANQGSEA. CDR3 length: 12 residues. Germline trimming cut 1 base from V and 7 bases from J; bases unmatched to any gene: 3. The CDR3 coding sequence is TGCAGCGTTGAAGCGAACAGGGGTGAAGCTTTCTTT. Translating gives CSVEANRGEAFF.

The gene calls are TRBV27 and TRBJ2-1; 7 nucleotides agree with TRBD1. The CDR3 spans 16 residues. V gave up 6 bases and J gave up 2 bases; unmatched junction bases: 10. Per the germline V gene, CDR1 is MNHEY and CDR2 is SMNVEV (reference sequence). The CDR3 nucleotides are TGTGCCAGCAGCCCGGGGCAGGGGGTGACCTACAATGAGCAGTTCTTC. Its protein product is CASSPGQGVTYNEQFF.

In this sample, this clone turned up a few times. The V gene is TRBV5-5, the J gene TRBJ2-7, with 12 bases aligning to TRBD2. Trimming cost V 4 bases and J 3 bases; bases outside gene matches: 2. The CDR3 contains 14 residues. CDR1 and CDR2 (germline): SGHKS, YYEKEE (reference sequence). This CDR3 is CASSPSGGGYEQYF. CDR3 coding DNA: TGTGCCAGCAGCCCTAGCGGGGGGGGCTACGAGCAGTACTTC. The variable domain in full, with the rest retrieved from reference TRBV5-5 and TRBJ2-7, is DAGVTQSPTHLIKTRGQQVTLRCSPISGHKSVSWYQQVLGQGPQFIFQYYEKEERGRGNFPDRFSARQFPNYSSELNVNALLLGDSALYLCASSPSGGGYEQYFGPGTRLTVT.

CDR3 nucleotides: TGTGCCAGCAGTGACGAGAGCGGGAGGGTCGGGGAGCTGTTTTTT. Protein: CASSDESGRVGELFF. This sequence joins TRBV2 and TRBJ2-2; 10 positions match TRBD2. Germline lookup yields CDR1 SNHLY and CDR2 FYNNEI. After removal of 3 bases from V and 7 bases from J, the junction contained 5 bases not matched to a gene. The CDR3 runs to 15 residues.

V gene TRBV28 combines with J gene TRBJ2-7; TRBD1 matches at 7 bases. The CDR3 has 15 residues. The ends lost 5 bases at V and 0 bases at J; junction bases unmatched: 7. Germline V gene sequence: CDR1 MDHEN, CDR2 SYDVKM. For the CDR3, the DNA is TGTGCCAGCAGTCCCGACAGGGAGACCTCCTACGAGCAGTACTTC. Encoded protein: CASSPDRETSYEQYF.

This clone was seen a single time. The rearrangement links TRBV24-1 to TRBJ2-3; 8 bases map to TRBD2. Germline CDR1 and CDR2: KGHDR and SFDVKD. This CDR3 spans 16 amino acids. With 3 bases clipped from V and 0 bases from J, the junction kept 4 bases outside the gene matches. CDR3 nucleotide sequence: TGTGCCACCAGTGATGGACTAGCAGAGAGCACAGATACGCAGTATTTT. Amino acid sequence: CATSDGLAESTDTQYF.

This chain uses TRBV24-1 with TRBJ2-1, with D uncertain. The V end was cut by 3 bases, the J end by 0 bases, with 11 bases between. This CDR3 has 16 amino acids. The germline V gene has CDR1 KGHDR and CDR2 SFDVKD. CDR3 region: CATSDLVPGSYNEQFF. The CDR3 DNA is TGTGCCACCAGTGATCTCGTCCCGGGCTCCTACAATGAGCAGTTCTTC.

V and J are TRBV4-1 and TRBJ1-5, with a possible D match to TRBD1 (5 bases). The V end was cut by 4 bases, the J end by 7 bases, with 17 bases between. The CDR3 sequence is 15 residues long. Germline V gene sequence: CDR1 MGHRA, CDR2 YSYEKL. The CDR3 DNA follows: TGCGCCAGCAGCCCAACCCCCCAGGGTTTCCAGCCCCAGCATTTT. It codes for CASSPTPQGFQPQHF.

Details on this clone: Compared with germline, one end of the junction differs, possibly owing to a read error. Other nucleotide sequences in the sample specify the same CDR3. The chain uses TRBV7-2 and TRBJ1-2, with D possibly being TRBD1 (5 bases). Germline V gene sequence: CDR1 SGHTA, CDR2 FQGNSA. The CDR3 consists of 13 residues. The CDR3 here is CASSTKTAYGYTF. The CDR3 bases are TGTGCCAGCAGCACAAAGACAGCGTATGGCTACACCTTT.

The rearrangement joins TRBV7-9 to TRBJ1-1; D not certain. This CDR3 region has 14 residues. The germline V gene encodes CDR1 SEHNR and CDR2 FQNEAQ (reference sequence). V shed 5 bases and J shed 0 bases, with 10 bases lying between them. DNA for the CDR3: TGTGCCAGCAGCATACTTCGGTTGAACACTGAAGCTTTCTTT. The encoded protein is CASSILRLNTEAFF.

The chain employs TRBV28 and TRBJ2-3; 9 nucleotides agree with TRBD1. The germline gives CDR1 MDHEN, CDR2 SYDVKM. The CDR3 is 15 residues long. Trimming took 5 bases from V and 6 from J; bases not matched to a gene: 9. CDR3 sequence reads: CASSPSGTGLDTQYF. CDR3 DNA: TGTGCCAGCAGTCCATCCGGGACAGGGTTGGATACGCAGTATTTT.

V and J are TRBV28 and TRBJ2-2, with D possibly being TRBD1 (6 bases). The V gene lost 7 bases and the J gene lost 4 bases, with 19 bases spanning the gap. Per the germline V gene, CDR1 is MDHEN and CDR2 is SYDVKM. This CDR3 region has 16 residues. The CDR3 here is CASTFEGRGRTGELFF. CDR3 DNA sequence: TGTGCCAGCACATTTGAGGGCAGGGGTCGCACCGGGGAGCTGTTTTTT.

CDR3 residues: CASSPTGRGYGYTF. The CDR3 DNA reads TGTGCCAGCTCACCCACAGGGCGCGGCTATGGCTACACCTTC. The rearrangement links TRBV18 to TRBJ1-2, with D possibly being TRBD1 (6 bases). Germline V gives CDR1 KGHSH, CDR2 LQKENI. The CDR3 is 14 residues long. The germline V and J ends were trimmed by 3 bases and 4 bases, with 12 bases remaining between them.

This rearrangement joins TRBV29-1 to TRBJ2-3; no firm D call. The germline CDR1 and CDR2 sequences are SQVTM and ANQGSEA. This CDR3 region has 12 residues. V was pared by 6 bases and J by 2 bases, with 9 bases between. CDR3 sequence reads: CSVSISTDTQYF. For the CDR3, the DNA is TGCAGCGTCTCTATATCCACAGATACGCAGTATTTT.

The chain is built from TRBV11-3 and TRBJ2-3; the D gene is possibly TRBD2 (6 bases). The CDR3 is made up of 17 amino acids. The V gene lost 6 bases and the J gene lost 6 bases, with 25 bases spanning the gap. The germline V gene encodes CDR1 SGHNT and CDR2 YENEEA. The CDR3 sequence is CASRPSGLTIWGDTQYF. DNA of the CDR3: TGTGCCAGCAGACCTTCGGGACTCACGATCTGGGGGGATACGCAGTATTTT.

Note on this clone: The sample holds other DNA sequences that translate to the same CDR3. CDR3 sequence (DNA): TGTGCCAGCAGCCTCTACACCGGGGAGCTGTTTTTT. It is translated as CASSLYTGELFF. V gene TRBV9 combines with J gene TRBJ2-2; the D is unclear. Germline V gene lookup returns CDR1 SGDLS and CDR2 YYNGEE. V was shortened by 4 bases and J by 3 bases, with 4 bases between the two germline ends. CDR3 length: 12 amino acids.

The rearrangement joins TRBV28 to TRBJ2-7; maybe TRBD1 (6 bases). CDR1 and CDR2 from the germline V gene are MDHEN and SYDVKM. The CDR3 is 14 residues long. The ends were cut back, 6 bases at V and 5 bases at J, with 17 bases in the middle. This chain's CDR3 is CASSLTGSLHEQYF. In nucleotides, the CDR3 is TGTGCCAGCAGCCTAACAGGGTCTCTCCACGAGCAGTACTTC.

This chain connects TRBV7-2 to TRBJ2-3, with TRBD2 matching over 12 bases. The germline CDR1 and CDR2 sequences are SGHTA and FQGNSA. V trimming: 1 base; J trimming: 5 bases; junction bases outside the gene matches: 7. The CDR3 covers 17 residues. As DNA, the CDR3 is TGTGCCAGCAGCTTAGTTTCTAGCGGGGGGGGCCGAGATACGCAGTATTTT. Translated: CASSLVSSGGGRDTQYF.

The J gene is TRBJ1-2, the V gene TRBV19; 7 bases map to TRBD1. The germline CDR1 and CDR2 sequences are LNHDA and SQIVND (reference sequence). This CDR3 spans 14 amino acids. Trimming at V came to 10 bases and at J to 5 bases, leaving 13 bases not matched to a gene. Written as DNA, the CDR3 is TGTGCCATAAGATCCCGCACAGGGGTATATGGCTACACCTTC. Translation gives CAIRSRTGVYGYTF. Variable domain in full (rest from reference TRBV19 and TRBJ1-2): DGGITQSPKYLFRKEGQNVTLSCEQNLNHDAMYWYRQDPGQGLRLIYYSQIVNDFQKGDIAEGYSVSREKKESFPLTVTSAQKNPTAFYLCAIRSRTGVYGYTFGSGTRLTVV.

V is TRBV28 and J is TRBJ2-3; TRBD1 matches at 9 bases. The V gene end was trimmed by 6 bases and the J gene end by 2 bases; junction bases not matched to a gene: 3. This CDR3 spans 14 amino acids. Germline CDR1 MDHEN, CDR2 SYDVKM. The CDR3 nucleotides read TGTGCCAGCAGCGGGACAGGGCACACAGATACGCAGTATTTT. This encodes CASSGTGHTDTQYF.

The rearrangement joins TRBV5-1 to TRBJ2-5; D is uncertain. This CDR3 is 14 amino acids long. The V end was cut by 3 bases, the J end by 2 bases, with 11 bases between. Germline loops: CDR1 SGHRS, CDR2 YFSETQ. CDR3 nucleotide sequence: TGCGCCAGCAGCTATTCTGGCGGTCAAGAGACCCAGTACTTC. Translating gives CASSYSGGQETQYF.

The chain uses TRBV6-2 or TRBV6-3 and TRBJ2-1; 14 nucleotides agree with TRBD2. The J segment lost 8 bases and the V segment lost 5 bases, leaving 11 bases of the junction unmatched. This CDR3 spans 17 amino acids. CDR1 is MNHEY and CDR2 is SVGEGT in the germline V gene. DNA of the CDR3: TGTGCCAGCAGTCATCGAGGGACTAGCGGGAGTTTCTATGAGCAGTTCTTC. Amino acid sequence: CASSHRGTSGSFYEQFF.

This chain uses TRBV4-2 with TRBJ2-7, with 13 bases aligning to TRBD2. V shed 4 bases and J 1 base; nucleotides not matched to a gene: 7. This CDR3 spans 17 amino acids. The germline V gene has CDR1 LGHNA and CDR2 YNFKEQ. CDR3 sequence (DNA): TGTGCCAGCAGCCGGAACCGGGGACTAGCGGGATCCTACGAGCAGTACTTC. Residues: CASSRNRGLAGSYEQYF.